This T cell receptor (beta chain) was recovered during a study of blood T cell repertoires in COVID-19. For the study at large: Samples of COVID-19 (acute and convalescent) were obtained from the United States, Italy and Spain. The cDNA or gDNA used as material had been derived from T cells, B-cell-depleted T cells, or PBMCs.

CDR3 length: 17 residues. The ends were cut back, 6 bases at V and 0 bases at J, with 15 bases in the middle. Germline CDR1 is SNHLY and CDR2 is FYNNEI. Methods used by the authors: Amplification from reference gene primers served as the basis for estimated nucleated cell counts. Sequencing used immunoSEQ multiplex PCR; TCRdb keeps in-frame clones, though not all of them. The V and J calls and clone size come from that table; D and trimming were worked out from the DNA. The table has 400,000 to 450,000 clones, more than 80% seen once. This chain connects TRBV2 to TRBJ1-6; D is ambiguous. This receptor was identified in a woman between 25 and 40 years old with active or convalescent COVID-19. Sequencing used peripheral blood. CDR3 amino acids: CASRGSYGSSYNSPLHF. In DNA form, the CDR3 reads TGTGCCAGCAGAGGGTCTTATGGGAGCTCCTATAATTCACCCCTCCACTTT.